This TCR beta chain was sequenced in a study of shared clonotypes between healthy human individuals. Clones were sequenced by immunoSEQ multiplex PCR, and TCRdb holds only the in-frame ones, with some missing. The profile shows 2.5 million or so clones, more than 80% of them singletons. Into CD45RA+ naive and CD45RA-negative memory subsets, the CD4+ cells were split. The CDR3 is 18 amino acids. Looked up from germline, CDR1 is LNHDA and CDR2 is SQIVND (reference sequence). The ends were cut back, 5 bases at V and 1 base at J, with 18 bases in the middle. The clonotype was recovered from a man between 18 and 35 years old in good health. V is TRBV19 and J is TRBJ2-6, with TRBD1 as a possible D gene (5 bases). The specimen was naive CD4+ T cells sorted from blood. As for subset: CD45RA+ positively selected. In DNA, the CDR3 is TGTGCCAGTAGTTGGACAAGGATCCCTTTTTCTGGGGCCAACGTCCTGACTTTC. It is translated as CASSWTRIPFSGANVLTF.